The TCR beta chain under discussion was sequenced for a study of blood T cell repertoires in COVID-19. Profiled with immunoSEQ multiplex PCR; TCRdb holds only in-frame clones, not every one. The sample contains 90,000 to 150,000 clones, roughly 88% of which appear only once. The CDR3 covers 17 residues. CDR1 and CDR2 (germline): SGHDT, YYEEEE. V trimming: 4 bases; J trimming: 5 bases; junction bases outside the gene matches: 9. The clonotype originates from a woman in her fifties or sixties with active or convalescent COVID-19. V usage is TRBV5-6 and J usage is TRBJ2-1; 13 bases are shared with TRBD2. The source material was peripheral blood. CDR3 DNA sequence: TGTGCCAGCAGCCCAGGACTAGCGGGAGTTTTCGACAATGAGCAGTTCTTC. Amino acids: CASSPGLAGVFDNEQFF. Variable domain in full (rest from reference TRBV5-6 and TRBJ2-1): DAGVTQSPTHLIKTRGQQVTLRCSPKSGHDTVSWYQQALGQGPQFIFQYYEEEERQRGNFPDRFSGHQFPNYSSELNVNALLLGDSALYLCASSPGLAGVFDNEQFFGPGTRLTVL.